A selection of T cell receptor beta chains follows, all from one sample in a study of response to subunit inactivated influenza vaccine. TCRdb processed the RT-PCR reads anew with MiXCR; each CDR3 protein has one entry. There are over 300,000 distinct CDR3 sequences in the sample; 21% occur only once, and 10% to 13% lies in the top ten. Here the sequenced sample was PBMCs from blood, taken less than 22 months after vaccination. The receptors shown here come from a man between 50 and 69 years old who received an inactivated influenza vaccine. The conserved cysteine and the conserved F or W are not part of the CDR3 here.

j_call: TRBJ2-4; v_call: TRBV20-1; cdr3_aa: SAKIDRGDIQY
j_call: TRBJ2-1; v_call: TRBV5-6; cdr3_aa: ASSELAGRYNEQF
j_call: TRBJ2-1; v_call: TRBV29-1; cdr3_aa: SVDRTSGGDEQF
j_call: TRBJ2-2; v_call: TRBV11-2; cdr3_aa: ASSFSHPGELF
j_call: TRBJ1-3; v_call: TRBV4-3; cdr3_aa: ASSQVARGGLGNTIY
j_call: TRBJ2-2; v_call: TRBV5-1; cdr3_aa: ASSLTTSAGLFELF
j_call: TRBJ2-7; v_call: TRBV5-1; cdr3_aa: ASSSSGTEGGYEQY
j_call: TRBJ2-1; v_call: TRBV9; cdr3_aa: ASSVEIGEQF
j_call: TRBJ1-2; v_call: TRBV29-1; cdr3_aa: SVEGGLGYT
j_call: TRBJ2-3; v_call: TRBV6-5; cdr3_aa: ASSWRGRGADTQY
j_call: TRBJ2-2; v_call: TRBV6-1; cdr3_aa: ASNPSVANTGELF
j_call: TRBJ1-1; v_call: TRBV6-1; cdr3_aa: ASRRTGGTEAF
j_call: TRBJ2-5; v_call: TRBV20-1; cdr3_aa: SAGDGRETQY
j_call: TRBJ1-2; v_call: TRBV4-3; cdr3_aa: ASSQDFHSANYGYT
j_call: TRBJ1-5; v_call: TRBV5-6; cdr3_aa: ASSRWGYQPQH
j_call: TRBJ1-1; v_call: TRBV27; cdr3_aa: ASSLGVRTGVTEAF
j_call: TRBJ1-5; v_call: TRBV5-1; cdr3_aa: ASSNWDSLNQPQH
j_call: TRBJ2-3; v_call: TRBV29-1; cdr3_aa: SATGVAGDTQY
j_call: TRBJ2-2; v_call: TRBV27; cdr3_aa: ASSTGRPTNTGELF
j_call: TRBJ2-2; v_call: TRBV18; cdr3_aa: ASSPQGTNTNTGELF
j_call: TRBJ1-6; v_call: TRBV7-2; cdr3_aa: ASSLHQGQNSPLH
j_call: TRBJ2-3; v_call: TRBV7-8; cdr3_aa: ASSLIASTDTQY
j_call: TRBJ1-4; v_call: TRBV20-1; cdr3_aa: SGPGPNEKLF
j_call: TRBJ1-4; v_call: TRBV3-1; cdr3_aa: ASSQRGQGEREKLF
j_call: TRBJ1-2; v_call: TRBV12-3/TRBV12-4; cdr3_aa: ASSIYQGIDGYT
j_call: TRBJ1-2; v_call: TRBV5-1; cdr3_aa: ASSLAPSDGYT
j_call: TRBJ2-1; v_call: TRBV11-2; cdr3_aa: ASSPEQVSSYNEQF
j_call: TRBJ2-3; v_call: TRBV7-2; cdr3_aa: ASSRRSSSPDTQY
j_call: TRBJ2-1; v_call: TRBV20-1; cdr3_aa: SATKPSGGEYNEQF
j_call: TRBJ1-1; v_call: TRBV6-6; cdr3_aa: ASIAGNTEAF
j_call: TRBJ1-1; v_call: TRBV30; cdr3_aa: AWREYTGFNANTEAF
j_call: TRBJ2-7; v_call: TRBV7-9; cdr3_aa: ASNERGPDYEQY
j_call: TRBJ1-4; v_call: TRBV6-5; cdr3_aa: ASSYFSFSANEKLF
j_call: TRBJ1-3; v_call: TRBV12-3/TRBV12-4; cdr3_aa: ASGDSLYSGNTIY
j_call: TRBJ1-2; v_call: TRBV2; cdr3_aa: ASSEKDPWDYGYT
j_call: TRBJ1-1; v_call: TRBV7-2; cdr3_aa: ASSLQGFNTEAF
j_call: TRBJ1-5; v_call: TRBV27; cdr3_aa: ASSLHSDQPQH
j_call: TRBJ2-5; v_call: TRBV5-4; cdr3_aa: ASSFDFETQY
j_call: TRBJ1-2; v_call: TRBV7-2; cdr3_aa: ASSSPETGNYGYT
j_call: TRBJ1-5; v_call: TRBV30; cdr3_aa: AWMDGRSSNQPQH
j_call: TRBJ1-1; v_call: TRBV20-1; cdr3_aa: SVRQGRMNTEAF
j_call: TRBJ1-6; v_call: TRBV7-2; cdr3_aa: ASSLQSDNSPLH
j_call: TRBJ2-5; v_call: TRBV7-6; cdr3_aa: ASSSNGLAGQETQY
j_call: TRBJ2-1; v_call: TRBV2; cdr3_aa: ASSWGLRLSYNEQF
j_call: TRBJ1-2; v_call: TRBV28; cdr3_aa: ASSPPSRGGGYT
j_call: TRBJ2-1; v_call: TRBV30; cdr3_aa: AWSVQGVPRQF
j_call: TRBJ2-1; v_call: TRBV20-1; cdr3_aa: SAREQSGNEQF
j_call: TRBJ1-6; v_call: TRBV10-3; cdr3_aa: AISAGTGTGSPLH
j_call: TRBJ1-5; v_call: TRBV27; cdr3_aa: ASSSQGGNQPQH